This T cell receptor beta chain derives from a study of long-term antiretroviral therapy in people with HIV. The libraries were made with immunoSEQ v3.0 at survey level. The assay was immunoSEQ multiplex PCR, and TCRdb's table has in-frame clones only and misses some. The data hold under 45,000 clones, with around 83% observed a single time. Without exception, participants with HIV were treated in the United States. Germline V gives CDR1 SGHRS, CDR2 YFSETQ. Trimming stripped 4 bases from V and 7 bases from J, with 14 bases between. The CDR3 totals 13 residues. The chain links TRBV5-1 to TRBJ1-1; maybe TRBD1 (6 bases). Sequencing was performed on unsorted PBMCs, taken approximately 2.7 years before starting antiretroviral therapy. This clonotype was sampled from a woman younger than 45 with HIV. The CDR3: CASSDSTGIEAFF. Written as DNA, the CDR3 is TGCGCCAGCAGCGATTCGACAGGCATTGAAGCTTTCTTT.